This passage covers 17 T cell receptor beta chains from one sample sequenced in a study of shared clonotypes between healthy human individuals. The method was immunoSEQ multiplex PCR; TCRdb's version includes in-frame clones alone and lacks a portion of them. The table lists about 600,000 clones, about 96% of them singletons. Sequencing was carried out using naive CD4+ T cells sorted from blood. Subset described: CD45RA+ positively selected. The receptors here all came from a woman aged 25 to 39 in good health.

V gene TRBV27 combines with J gene TRBJ2-1, with 12 nucleotides matching TRBD2. Trimming removed 5 bases from V and 6 bases from J; junction bases left unmatched: 8. Germline V lookup: CDR1 MNHEY, CDR2 SMNVEV (reference sequence). CDR3 length: 16 residues. The CDR3 here is CASSPMRLAGANEQFF. As DNA, the CDR3 is TGTGCCAGCAGTCCGATGCGACTAGCGGGGGCCAATGAGCAGTTCTTC.

The chain carries TRBV6-5 and TRBJ2-2, with 8 bases identical to TRBD1. The CDR3 totals 15 residues. CDR1 MNHEY and CDR2 SVGAGI come from the germline V gene. The V and J ends lost 5 bases and 0 bases, in that order; junction bases with no gene match: 2. CDR3 bases: TGTGCCAGCAGTCTACAGGGGGCGAACACCGGGGAGCTGTTTTTT. Its protein product is CASSLQGANTGELFF.

This clone was seen only once. The chain joins TRBV10-3 to TRBJ1-1; a weak D match, TRBD1 (5 bases). Germline V CDR1 and CDR2: ENHRY, SYGVKD. The CDR3 runs to 14 residues. Trimming took off 4 bases at V and 4 bases at J, with 13 bases between the two ends. CDR3 sequence reads: CAISVQKGRTEAFF. The CDR3 DNA is TGTGCCATCAGTGTTCAGAAGGGGCGCACTGAAGCTTTCTTT.

This chain joins TRBV11-1 and TRBJ2-4; D possibly corresponds to TRBD1 (5 bases). Germline V CDR1 and CDR2: SGHAT, FQDESV (reference sequence). The ends were cut back, 8 bases at V and 12 bases at J, with 23 bases in the middle. The length of the CDR3 is 14 residues. CDR3 sequence reads: CASGTGQGPLPQYF. The DNA of the CDR3 is TGTGCCAGCGGTACGGGCCAGGGCCCTCTACCTCAGTACTTC.

This chain joins TRBV5-1 and TRBJ1-1; D gene ambiguous. The CDR3 loop spans 14 amino acids. CDR1 and CDR2 (germline): SGHRS, YFSETQ. The V end lost 0 bases, the J end lost 2 bases, and 8 bases lay between the germline ends. The CDR3 DNA reads as TGCGCCAGCAGCTTGGTCGGCAGAAACACTGAAGCTTTCTTT. Translation: CASSLVGRNTEAFF.

The rearrangement uses TRBV7-9 and TRBJ2-7, with TRBD1 matching 7 bases. With 7 bases clipped from V and 1 base from J, the junction kept 4 bases outside the gene matches. This CDR3 comprises 13 residues. Germline-derived CDR1 and CDR2 are SEHNR and FQNEAQ (reference sequence). CDR3 region: CASNQQGSYEQYF. CDR3 coding DNA: TGTGCCAGCAACCAACAGGGGTCCTACGAGCAGTACTTC.

The V and J genes are TRBV10-2 and TRBJ2-1, with D maybe TRBD1 (7 bases). The CDR3 totals 12 residues. CDR1 and CDR2 from the germline V gene are WSHSY and SAAADI. V was pared by 8 bases and J by 9 bases, with 14 bases between. CDR3 sequence reads: CASAGQRSEQFF. As DNA, the CDR3 is TGCGCCAGCGCGGGACAGAGAAGTGAGCAGTTCTTC.

The gene calls are TRBV2 and TRBJ2-5, with a possible D match to TRBD2 (6 bases). CDR1 and CDR2 (germline): SNHLY, FYNNEI. Deletions cut 6 bases from V and 6 bases from J, with 14 bases between. This CDR3 has 13 amino acids. CDR3 bases: TGTGCCAGCAGGTCCCAGGGAGGCAAGACCCAGTACTTC. This sequence encodes CASRSQGGKTQYF.

This rearrangement joins TRBV5-1 to TRBJ2-7, with D possibly matching TRBD2 (5 bases). Trimming took 4 bases from V and 3 from J, leaving 14 bases between them. The CDR3 loop spans 14 amino acids. Germline loops: CDR1 SGHRS, CDR2 YFSETQ. The CDR3 region has the DNA TGCGCCAGCAGCGGACGGACGGGGAACTACGAGCAGTACTTC. Amino acid sequence: CASSGRTGNYEQYF.

The chain links TRBV5-1 to TRBJ1-2, with 7 bases that match TRBD1. The J segment lost 4 bases and the V segment lost 4 bases, leaving 7 bases of the junction unmatched. Looked up from germline, CDR1 is SGHRS and CDR2 is YFSETQ. This CDR3 is built from 14 residues. This CDR3 is CASSRQGETYGYTF. CDR3 bases: TGCGCCAGCAGCCGACAGGGAGAAACCTATGGCTACACCTTC. The full variable domain, its missing parts supplied by reference TRBV5-1 and TRBJ1-2, is KAGVTQTPRYLIKTRGQQVTLSCSPISGHRSVSWYQQTPGQGLQFLFEYFSETQRNKGNFPGRFSGRQFSNSRSEMNVSTLELGDSALYLCASSRQGETYGYTFGSGTRLTVV.

This sequence joins TRBV11-2 and TRBJ1-1, with TRBD1 as a possible D gene (5 bases). Germline V lookup: CDR1 SGHAT, CDR2 FQNNGV. This CDR3 comprises 14 residues. V shed 2 bases and J shed 4 bases, with 11 bases lying between them. In DNA, the CDR3 is TGTGCCAGCAGCTTAACCCCAGGGCCCACTGAAGCTTTCTTT. Amino acid sequence: CASSLTPGPTEAFF.

This chain joins TRBV6-1 and TRBJ2-2; 7 bases agree with TRBD2. Trimming removed 4 bases from V and 3 bases from J; junction bases left unmatched: 8. Germline loops: CDR1 MNHNS, CDR2 SASEGT. CDR3 length: 16 residues. Written as DNA, the CDR3 is TGTGCCAGCAGTGCTCGGCTAGCGGAAGACACCGGGGAGCTGTTTTTT. Protein sequence: CASSARLAEDTGELFF.

The chain recombines TRBV15 with TRBJ2-7; perhaps D is TRBD1 or TRBD2 (5 bases each). Between the trimmed V and J ends, which lost 2 bases and 2 bases, there was a span of 10 bases. This CDR3 has 14 residues. Germline loops: CDR1 LNHNV, CDR2 YYDKDF (reference sequence). In nucleotides, the CDR3 is TGTGCCACCAGCAGACAGGGACCAACCTACGAGCAGTACTTC. Protein product: CATSRQGPTYEQYF.

The chain combines TRBV28 with TRBJ2-7; weak D call: TRBD2 (6 bases). V was trimmed by 3 bases and J by 9 bases, leaving 18 bases between them. The CDR3 runs to 14 residues. Germline V CDR1 and CDR2: MDHEN, SYDVKM. The CDR3 loop reads CASSLEGSFIRQYF. CDR3 coding DNA: TGTGCCAGCAGTTTGGAGGGGTCGTTTATTAGGCAGTACTTC. The full variable domain, completed using reference TRBV28 and TRBJ2-7, is DVKVTQSSRYLVKRTGEKVFLECVQDMDHENMFWYRQDPGLGLRLIYFSYDVKMKEKGDIPEGYSVSREKKERFSLILESASTNQTSMYLCASSLEGSFIRQYFGPGTRLTVT.

V gene TRBV6-5 combines with J gene TRBJ2-7, with D perhaps matching TRBD1 (5 bases). Trimming removed 6 bases from V and 0 bases from J, with 15 bases in between. The CDR3 loop spans 15 amino acids. CDR1 and CDR2 from the germline V gene are MNHEY and SVGAGI. DNA for the CDR3: TGTGCCAGCAGGGAACTGAGACAGCCCTCCTACGAGCAGTACTTC. Its translation is CASRELRQPSYEQYF.

The chain joins TRBV12-5 to TRBJ2-7; 10 nucleotides agree with TRBD2. This CDR3 has 18 residues. Germline V gives CDR1 LGHNT, CDR2 FRNRAP. Trimming took 1 base from V and 0 from J; bases not matched to a gene: 9. CDR3 bases: TGTGCTAGTGGTTTGGGTCTAGCGGGAGCCCTCAGCTCCTACGAGCAGTACTTC. This translates into CASGLGLAGALSSYEQYF.

V gene TRBV27 combines with J gene TRBJ2-5, with D hard to call. Germline values: CDR1 MNHEY, CDR2 SMNVEV (reference sequence). The CDR3 is 15 residues long. Between the trimmed V and J ends, which lost 0 bases and 2 bases, there was a span of 10 bases. For the CDR3, the DNA is TGTGCCAGCAGTTTATCGTATCGGCAGCAAGAGACCCAGTACTTC. Protein product: CASSLSYRQQETQYF.